This T cell receptor beta chain was profiled in a study of human T cells and chemical hapten exposure. Indicated time point: patch test 3, about 24 weeks after DPC sensitization. Noted treatment: therapeutic diphenylcyclopropenone sensitization with weekly scalp DPC. Study findings and constraints: Expanded TCR counts at PT1 went up together with patch test score, a positive correlation. In comparison with controls, expanded TCRs gave rise to a significantly larger number of large CDR3 similarity clusters.

TCRdb independently ran MiXCR on the RACE reads; one entry per CDR3 protein. The sample has around 85,000 distinct CDR3 sequences, 10% to 15% seen once. This clonotype was detected ten times or more. Its antigen remains unknown. Germline trimming cut 6 bases from V and 3 bases from J; bases unmatched to any gene: 7. CDR3 length: 15 residues. The origin of this receptor is a woman aged 45-65 years with alopecia areata. Some clones in this sample may be carry-over from other donors' samples. This specimen consisted of whole blood, obtained in connection with sensitization to the hapten diphenylcyclopropenone (DPC). V gene TRBV12-3 or TRBV12-4 combines with J gene TRBJ2-1; 8 nucleotides match TRBD1. For the CDR3, the DNA is TGTGCCAGCAGCCCTAGACAGGGGAGCTACAATGAGCAGTTCTTC. Its translation is CASSPRQGSYNEQFF.